Below are 13 T cell receptor beta chains sequenced from a single sample in a study of tumor-infiltrating lymphocytes in primary liver carcinoma. Germline DNA was also extracted, and blood RNA was taken from unsorted whole blood. Using a constant-region primer together with ProtoScript II reverse transcriptase, TCR beta cDNA was made from about 500 ng of total RNA. Slightly modified ARM-PCR with three nested multiplex PCR rounds yielded TCR beta libraries. Use of TRBV1-TRBV30 forward primers with a C-beta reverse primer characterized the first two PCR rounds, which lasted about 11 cycles each. A single record per CDR3 protein comes from TCRdb applying MiXCR to the multiplex PCR reads. The sample lists approximately 310,000 distinct CDR3 sequences; about 62% were seen once. What was sequenced was peripheral blood. Receptors originate from a middle-aged man with primary liver carcinoma and hepatitis B virus infection.

This clonotype has at least ten counts. The chain is built from TRBV5-1 and TRBJ1-1; maybe TRBD1 (6 bases). The germline gives CDR1 SGHRS, CDR2 YFSETQ. The V and J ends lost 4 bases and 7 bases respectively, with 14 bases between them. This CDR3 has 13 residues. For the CDR3, the DNA is TGCGCCAGCAGCCACGGACAGATGAGTGAAGCTTTCTTT. Translating it yields CASSHGQMSEAFF.

This clonotype was counted only a few times. The chain has TRBV7-3 and TRBJ2-2, with TRBD1 identical over 8 bases. This CDR3 comprises 17 residues. The J segment lost 4 bases and the V segment lost 0 bases, leaving 7 bases of the junction unmatched. Germline-derived CDR1 and CDR2 are SGHTA and FQGTGA. CDR3 nucleotides: TGTGCCAGCAGCTTAACGAGGCAGGGGGCTTCCACCGGGGAGCTGTTTTTT. This codes for CASSLTRQGASTGELFF.

As to this clonotype: A much larger clone lies a single base off, so this may be a read error. The chain employs TRBV6-1 and TRBJ2-2; unclear D gene. Trimming shortened V by 2 bases and J by 2 bases, and 6 bases separated the two germline ends. Germline loops: CDR1 MNHNS, CDR2 SASEGT. The CDR3 length is 14 residues. CDR3 residues: CASSEFPNTGELFF. Written as DNA, the CDR3 is TGTGCCAGCAGTGAATTCCCCAACACCGGGGAGCTGTTTTTT.

This rearrangement joins TRBV28 to TRBJ2-1; possible D gene TRBD2, 5 bases. Looked up from germline, CDR1 is MDHEN and CDR2 is SYDVKM. The CDR3 sequence is 16 residues long. Trimming removed 6 bases from V and 6 bases from J, with 21 bases in between. CDR3: CASSPQGASGANEQFF. In nucleotides, the CDR3 is TGTGCCAGCAGCCCTCAAGGAGCGAGCGGCGCCAATGAGCAGTTCTTC.

This chain connects TRBV7-9 to TRBJ2-7; perhaps TRBD1 as D (6 bases). Germline V CDR1 and CDR2: SEHNR, FQNEAQ (reference sequence). Between the trimmed V and J ends, which lost 4 bases and 9 bases, there was a span of 10 bases. This CDR3 is 11 amino acids long. CDR3 in amino acids: CASSSTTGQYF. Written as DNA, the CDR3 is TGTGCCAGCAGCTCAACGACAGGGCAGTACTTC.

As regards this clonotype: No conserved phenylalanine or tryptophan ends this CDR3, so it is likely a read error. The chain uses TRBV7-2 and TRBJ2-7; 11 bases fit TRBD2. Germline assignment: CDR1 SGHTA and CDR2 FQGNSA. Unmatched junction bases numbered 6, after V lost 1 base and J lost 4 bases. The CDR3 sequence is 16 residues long. CDR3 sequence: CASSLGLAGLIYEQYL. The CDR3, as DNA: TGTGCCAGCAGCTTAGGACTAGCGGGACTCATTTACGAGCAGTACTTG.

Regarding this clonotype: One end of the junction is discordant with germline, which a read error may explain. V gene TRBV6-6 combines with J gene TRBJ2-1; D gene ambiguous. The length of the CDR3 is 11 residues. CDR1 and CDR2 (germline): MNHNY, SVGAGI (reference sequence). The CDR3 DNA reads as TGTGCCAGCACCTCGTTCAATGAGCAGCTCTTC. This codes for CASTSFNEQLF.

This clonotype was observed at least ten times. Written as DNA, the CDR3 is TGTGCCAGCTACTACACCGGGGAGCTGTTTTTT. This sequence encodes CASYYTGELFF. This chain joins TRBV6-1 and TRBJ2-2; D unclear. Germline V gives CDR1 MNHNS, CDR2 SASEGT. This CDR3 comprises 11 residues. V was clipped by 8 bases and J by 3 bases, with 4 bases between them.

Regarding this clonotype: A much larger clone sits a single nucleotide away, making a read error possible. V gene TRBV4-1 combines with J gene TRBJ2-5; D tentatively fits TRBD1 or TRBD2 (6 bases each). CDR3 length equals 14 residues. The germline CDR1 and CDR2 sequences are MGHRA and YSYEKL. The CDR3 sequence is CSSSQNEGGETQYF. Here the CDR3 DNA reads TGCTCCAGCAGCCAAAATGAGGGGGGAGAGACCCAGTACTTC.

This clonotype appeared a few times. This sequence may be a read error, since a much larger clone differs from it by one base. The CDR3 sequence is CAWSRRSGETQYF. DNA for the CDR3: TGTGCCTGGAGTAGGAGATCAGGGGAGACCCAGTACTTC. This chain uses TRBV30 with TRBJ2-5, with D perhaps matching TRBD1 (5 bases). The germline V gene encodes CDR1 GTSNPN and CDR2 SVGIG (reference sequence). V lost 2 bases to trimming and J lost 5 bases, with 12 bases between them. This CDR3 comprises 13 residues.

V and J are TRBV28 and TRBJ1-2; D is possibly TRBD1 (6 bases). V lost 3 bases, J lost 10 bases, and 12 bases lay in between. Germline V CDR1 and CDR2: MDHEN, SYDVKM. There are 12 residues in the CDR3. CDR3 bases: TGTGCCAGCAGTTTGCAGGGGCGTGACTACACCTTC. Protein: CASSLQGRDYTF.

This clonotype was seen many times. V usage is TRBV6-5 and J usage is TRBJ1-1, with 7 bases that match TRBD1. The germline V gene encodes CDR1 MNHEY and CDR2 SVGAGI. V dropped 2 bases and J dropped 0; count of bases not matched to a gene: 0. This CDR3 has 14 residues. The CDR3 here is CASSYGTVNTEAFF. DNA for the CDR3: TGTGCCAGCAGTTACGGGACAGTGAACACTGAAGCTTTCTTT.

This rearrangement joins TRBV10-3 to TRBJ1-6, with D maybe TRBD1 (6 bases). V was trimmed by 4 bases and J by 5 bases, leaving 15 bases between them. This CDR3 has 16 amino acids. Germline assignment: CDR1 ENHRY and CDR2 SYGVKD. The CDR3 DNA follows: TGTGCCATCAGTGCTAACCCAGGGGTCCATAATTCACCCCTCCACTTT. This translates into CAISANPGVHNSPLHF.